This T cell receptor beta chain was sequenced in a study of T cell repertoires in cytomegalovirus infection. In the study overall: Public signatures in TCR beta pointed to CMV infection and matching HLA type.

General study results and limits: What dominated the ex vivo response were HLA-C-restricted CMV-specific TCR beta clonotypes.

The table lists this clonotype with a few counts. Its target is not known. TCRdb used MiXCR to reprocess the reads, holding one entry per CDR3 protein. The sample consists of about 920,000 distinct CDR3 sequences, approximately 30% of them appearing once. V lost 1 base and J lost 3, with 12 bases in between. From germline, CDR1 is SEHNR and CDR2 FQNEAQ (reference sequence). The CDR3 covers 15 residues. This sequence originates from a human donor in good health (CMV status not recorded). Some clones in this sample may be carry-over from other donors' samples. Material: cultured CD8+ T cells from PBMCs, obtained from culture after CMV antigen stimulation. This chain connects TRBV7-9 to TRBJ1-2; D perhaps matches TRBD1 (6 bases). The DNA for the CDR3 is TGTGCCAGCAGCTTAGGTCCCACAGGGCACTATGGCTACACCTTC. Amino acid sequence: CASSLGPTGHYGYTF.